The clone carrying this T cell receptor (beta chain) was recorded at least ten times. Its cognate antigen is unknown. V was pared by 6 bases and J by 2 bases, with 6 bases of the junction left unmatched. This CDR3 is built from 15 residues. These data are taken from a study of T-cell reconstitution after alpha-beta-depleted transplantation in children. As it was prepared, the TCRbeta library received unique molecular identifiers. TCRdb analysed the PCR reads with MiXCR anew, one entry per CDR3 protein. The data show 200,000 or so distinct CDR3 sequences, with 5% to 6.5% seen just once and roughly 4.8% held by the top ten. Findings and limits, study-wide: High day-60 TCRbeta diversity in some patients came from surviving recipient T cells and thymic progenitors. Diversity and T-cell counts at one year after transplant derived mostly from new T cells. Roughly two months post-transplant, alpha-beta T cells reportedly originated from several hundred graft clones that had expanded.

The chain employs TRBV12-3 or TRBV12-4 and TRBJ2-4; 8 bases are a match to TRBD1. The TCR originated in a girl under two years old with combined immunodeficiency, due to receive a stem cell transplant. Sample: PBMCs, taken before TCRalphabeta/CD19-depleted stem cell transplant. The CDR3 nucleotides are TGTGCCAGCAGCAGACAGGGGAATACCAAAAACATTCAGTACTTC. This sequence encodes CASSRQGNTKNIQYF.